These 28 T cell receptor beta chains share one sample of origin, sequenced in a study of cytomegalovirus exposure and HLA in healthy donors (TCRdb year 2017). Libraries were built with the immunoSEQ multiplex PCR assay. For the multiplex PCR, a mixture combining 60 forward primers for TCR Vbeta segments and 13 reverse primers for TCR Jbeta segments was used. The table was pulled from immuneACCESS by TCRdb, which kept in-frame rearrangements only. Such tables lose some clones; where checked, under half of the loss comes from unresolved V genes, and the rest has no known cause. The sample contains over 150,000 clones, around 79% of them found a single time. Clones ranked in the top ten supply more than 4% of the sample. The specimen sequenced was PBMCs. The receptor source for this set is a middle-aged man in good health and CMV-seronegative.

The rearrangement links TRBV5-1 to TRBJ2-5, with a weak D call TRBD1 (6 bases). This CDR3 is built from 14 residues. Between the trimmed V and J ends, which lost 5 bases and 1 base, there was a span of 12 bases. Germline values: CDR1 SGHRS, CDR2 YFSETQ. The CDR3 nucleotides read TGCGCCAGCAGGACAGGTTCAGGCCAAGAGACCCAGTACTTC. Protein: CASRTGSGQETQYF.

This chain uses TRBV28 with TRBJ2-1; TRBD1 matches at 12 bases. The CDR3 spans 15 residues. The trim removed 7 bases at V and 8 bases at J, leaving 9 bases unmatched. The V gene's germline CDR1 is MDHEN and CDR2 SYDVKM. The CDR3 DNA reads TGTGCCAGCACCTCCGCGGGGACAGGGGGCGATGAGCAGTTCTTC. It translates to CASTSAGTGGDEQFF. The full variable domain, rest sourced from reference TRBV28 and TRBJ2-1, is DVKVTQSSRYLVKRTGEKVFLECVQDMDHENMFWYRQDPGLGLRLIYFSYDVKMKEKGDIPEGYSVSREKKERFSLILESASTNQTSMYLCASTSAGTGGDEQFFGPGTRLTVL.

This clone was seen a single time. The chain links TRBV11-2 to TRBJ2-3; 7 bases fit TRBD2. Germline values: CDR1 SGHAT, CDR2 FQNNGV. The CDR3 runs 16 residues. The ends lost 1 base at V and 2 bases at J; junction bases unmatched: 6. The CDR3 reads CASSLVGGVSTDTQYF. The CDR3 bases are TGTGCCAGCAGCTTAGTTGGGGGGGTCTCCACAGATACGCAGTATTTT.

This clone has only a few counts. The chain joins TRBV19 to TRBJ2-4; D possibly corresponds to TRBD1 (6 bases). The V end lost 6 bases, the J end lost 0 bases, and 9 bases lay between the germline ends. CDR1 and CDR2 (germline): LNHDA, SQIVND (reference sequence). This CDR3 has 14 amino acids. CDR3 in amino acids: CASRDSLAKNIQYF. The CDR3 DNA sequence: TGTGCCAGTAGGGACAGCTTAGCCAAAAACATTCAGTACTTC. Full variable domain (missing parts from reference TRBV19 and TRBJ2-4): DGGITQSPKYLFRKEGQNVTLSCEQNLNHDAMYWYRQDPGQGLRLIYYSQIVNDFQKGDIAEGYSVSREKKESFPLTVTSAQKNPTAFYLCASRDSLAKNIQYFGAGTRLSVL.

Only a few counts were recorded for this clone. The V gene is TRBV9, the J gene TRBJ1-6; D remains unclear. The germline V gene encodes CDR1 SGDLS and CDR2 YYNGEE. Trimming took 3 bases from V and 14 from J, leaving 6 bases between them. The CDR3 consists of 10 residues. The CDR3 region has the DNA TGTGCCAGCAGCGGGGCTTCCCTCCACTTT. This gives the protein CASSGASLHF.

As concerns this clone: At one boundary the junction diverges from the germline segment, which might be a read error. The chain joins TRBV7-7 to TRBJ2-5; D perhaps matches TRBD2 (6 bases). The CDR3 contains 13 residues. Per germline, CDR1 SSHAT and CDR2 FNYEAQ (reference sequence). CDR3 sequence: CASSFSGQETQYF. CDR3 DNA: TGTGCTAGCAGCTTTAGCGGTCAAGAGACCCAGTACTTC.

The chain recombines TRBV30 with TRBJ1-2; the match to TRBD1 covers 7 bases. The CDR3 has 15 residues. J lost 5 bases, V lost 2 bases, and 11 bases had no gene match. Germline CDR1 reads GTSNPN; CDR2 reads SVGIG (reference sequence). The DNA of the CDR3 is TGTGCCTGGAGTAAGAGACAGGGACCTTGGTATGGCTACACCTTC. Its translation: CAWSKRQGPWYGYTF.

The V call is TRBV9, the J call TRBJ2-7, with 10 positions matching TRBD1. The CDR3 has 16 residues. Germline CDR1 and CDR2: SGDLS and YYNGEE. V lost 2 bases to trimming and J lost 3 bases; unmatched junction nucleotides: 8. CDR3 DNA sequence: TGTGCCAGCAGCGTCGGGCCAGGACAGGGGGTCTACGAGCAGTACTTC. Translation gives CASSVGPGQGVYEQYF.

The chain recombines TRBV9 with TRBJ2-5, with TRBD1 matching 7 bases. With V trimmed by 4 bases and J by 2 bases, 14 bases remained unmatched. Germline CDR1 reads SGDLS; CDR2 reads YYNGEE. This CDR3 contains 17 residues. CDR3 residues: CASSPQKGANEQETQYF. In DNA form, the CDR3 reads TGTGCCAGCAGCCCACAAAAGGGGGCCAACGAACAAGAGACCCAGTACTTC.

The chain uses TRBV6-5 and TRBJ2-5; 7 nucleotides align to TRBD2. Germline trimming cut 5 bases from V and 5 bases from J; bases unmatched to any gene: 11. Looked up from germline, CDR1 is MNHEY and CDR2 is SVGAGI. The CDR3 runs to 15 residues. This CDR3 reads CASSPRGEPLETQYF. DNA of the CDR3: TGTGCCAGCAGTCCACGGGGGGAACCCCTTGAGACCCAGTACTTC.

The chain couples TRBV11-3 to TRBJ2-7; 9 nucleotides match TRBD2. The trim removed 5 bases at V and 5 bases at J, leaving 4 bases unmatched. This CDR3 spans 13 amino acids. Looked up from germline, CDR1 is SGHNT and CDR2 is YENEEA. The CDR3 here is CASSLAGSNEQYF. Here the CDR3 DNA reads TGTGCCAGCAGCCTAGCGGGGTCAAACGAGCAGTACTTC.

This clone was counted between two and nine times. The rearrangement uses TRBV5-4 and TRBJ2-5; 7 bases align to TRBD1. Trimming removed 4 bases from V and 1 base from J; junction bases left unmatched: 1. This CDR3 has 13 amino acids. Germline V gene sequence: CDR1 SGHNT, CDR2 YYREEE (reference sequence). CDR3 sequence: CASSRDSQETQYF. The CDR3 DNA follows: TGTGCCAGCAGCCGGGACAGCCAAGAGACCCAGTACTTC.

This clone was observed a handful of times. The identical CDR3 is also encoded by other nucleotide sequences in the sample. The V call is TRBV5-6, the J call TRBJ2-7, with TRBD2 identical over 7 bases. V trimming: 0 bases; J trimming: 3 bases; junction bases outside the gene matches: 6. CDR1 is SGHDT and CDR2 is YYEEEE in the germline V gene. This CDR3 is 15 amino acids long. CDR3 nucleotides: TGTGCCAGCAGCTTGGGGGAGGGCGGAATCTACGAGCAGTACTTC. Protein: CASSLGEGGIYEQYF.

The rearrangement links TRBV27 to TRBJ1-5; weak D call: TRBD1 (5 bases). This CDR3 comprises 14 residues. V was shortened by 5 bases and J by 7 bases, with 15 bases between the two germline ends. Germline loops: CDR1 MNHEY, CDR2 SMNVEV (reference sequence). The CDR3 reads CASSPFRDGQPQHF. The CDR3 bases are TGTGCCAGCAGTCCCTTCAGGGATGGGCAGCCCCAGCATTTT.

The CDR3 region has the DNA TGTGCCAGCAGCTTAGGCTCAACGGGGGGTCTTGAGCAGTACTTC. Protein sequence: CASSLGSTGGLEQYF. V is TRBV13 and J is TRBJ2-7; TRBD2 matches 7 bases. Germline CDR1 PRHDT, CDR2 FYEKMQ (reference sequence). The CDR3 runs 15 residues. V lost 0 bases to trimming and J lost 7 bases; unmatched junction nucleotides: 9.

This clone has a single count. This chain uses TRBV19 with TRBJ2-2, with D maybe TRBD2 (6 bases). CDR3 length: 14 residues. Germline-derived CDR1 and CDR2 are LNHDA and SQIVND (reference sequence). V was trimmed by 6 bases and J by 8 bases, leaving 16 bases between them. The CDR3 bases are TGTGCCAGTAGCCCTCTCGCGGGGCGGGGGGAGCTGTTTTTT. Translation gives CASSPLAGRGELFF.

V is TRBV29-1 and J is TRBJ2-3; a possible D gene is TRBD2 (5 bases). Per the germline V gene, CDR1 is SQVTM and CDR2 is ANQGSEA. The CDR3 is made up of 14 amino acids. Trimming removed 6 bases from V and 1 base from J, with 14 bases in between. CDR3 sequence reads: CSVPDRDGTDTQYF. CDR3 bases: TGCAGCGTCCCGGACCGGGATGGCACAGATACGCAGTATTTT.

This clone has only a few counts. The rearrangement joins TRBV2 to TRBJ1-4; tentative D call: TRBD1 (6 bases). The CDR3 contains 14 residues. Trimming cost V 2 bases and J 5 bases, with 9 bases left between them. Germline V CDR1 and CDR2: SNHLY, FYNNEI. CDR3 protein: CASSEWQGNEKLFF. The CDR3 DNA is TGTGCCAGCAGTGAATGGCAGGGGAATGAAAAACTGTTTTTT.

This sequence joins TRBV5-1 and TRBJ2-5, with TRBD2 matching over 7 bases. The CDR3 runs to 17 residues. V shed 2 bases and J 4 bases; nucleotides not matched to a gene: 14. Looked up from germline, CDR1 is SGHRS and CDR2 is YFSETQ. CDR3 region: CASSLSPSGGRRETQYF. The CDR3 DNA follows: TGCGCCAGCAGCTTAAGCCCTTCGGGGGGAAGGCGAGAGACCCAGTACTTC.

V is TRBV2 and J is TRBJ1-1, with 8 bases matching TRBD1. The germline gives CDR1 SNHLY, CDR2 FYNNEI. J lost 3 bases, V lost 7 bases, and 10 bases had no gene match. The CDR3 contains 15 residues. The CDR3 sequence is CASTPFRTGHTEAFF. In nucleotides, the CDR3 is TGTGCCAGCACCCCTTTTAGGACAGGGCACACTGAAGCTTTCTTT.

CDR3 amino acids: CASSVGGDTEAFF. The CDR3 nucleotides are TGTGCCAGTAGTGTTGGCGGGGACACTGAAGCTTTCTTT. This sequence joins TRBV19 and TRBJ1-1; D is ambiguous. Germline values: CDR1 LNHDA, CDR2 SQIVND (reference sequence). The ends were cut back, 5 bases at V and 3 bases at J, with 10 bases in the middle. The CDR3 is made up of 13 amino acids.

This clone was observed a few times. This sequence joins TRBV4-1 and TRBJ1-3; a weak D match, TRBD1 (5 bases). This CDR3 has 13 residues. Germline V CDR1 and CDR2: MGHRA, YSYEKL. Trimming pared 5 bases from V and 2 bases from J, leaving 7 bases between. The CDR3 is CASSRGAGNTIYF. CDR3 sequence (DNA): TGCGCCAGCAGCAGGGGTGCTGGAAACACCATATATTTT.

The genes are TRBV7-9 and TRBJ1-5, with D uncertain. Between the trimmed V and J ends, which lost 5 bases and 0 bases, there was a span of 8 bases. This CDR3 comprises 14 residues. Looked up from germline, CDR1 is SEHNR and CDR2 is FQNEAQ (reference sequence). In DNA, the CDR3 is TGTGCCAGCAGCCTAACGGGTAGCAATCAGCCCCAGCATTTT. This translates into CASSLTGSNQPQHF. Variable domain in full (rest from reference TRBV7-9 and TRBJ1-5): DTGVSQNPRHKITKRGQNVTFRCDPISEHNRLYWYRQTLGQGPEFLTYFQNEAQLEKSRLLSDRFSAERPKGSFSTLEIQRTEQGDSAMYLCASSLTGSNQPQHFGDGTRLSIL.

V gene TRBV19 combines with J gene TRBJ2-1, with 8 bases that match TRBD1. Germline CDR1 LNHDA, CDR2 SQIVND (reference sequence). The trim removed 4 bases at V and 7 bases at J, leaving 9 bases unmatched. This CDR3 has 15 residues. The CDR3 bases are TGTGCCAGTAGTAGATGGACAGGGCGTAAAAATGAGCAGTTCTTC. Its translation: CASSRWTGRKNEQFF.

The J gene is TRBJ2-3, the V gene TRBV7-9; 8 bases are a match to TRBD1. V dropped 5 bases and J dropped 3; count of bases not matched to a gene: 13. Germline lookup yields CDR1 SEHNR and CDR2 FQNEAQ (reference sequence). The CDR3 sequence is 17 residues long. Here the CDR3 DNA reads TGTGCCAGCAGCGCAATGCGGGGCACAGGGGGGACAGATACGCAGTATTTT. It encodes CASSAMRGTGGTDTQYF.

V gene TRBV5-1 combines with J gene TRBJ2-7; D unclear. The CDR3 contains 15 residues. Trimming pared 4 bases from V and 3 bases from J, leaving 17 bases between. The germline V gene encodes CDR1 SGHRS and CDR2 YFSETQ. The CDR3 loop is CASSPTPRLDYEQYF. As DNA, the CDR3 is TGCGCCAGCAGCCCCACCCCCAGGTTGGACTACGAGCAGTACTTC.

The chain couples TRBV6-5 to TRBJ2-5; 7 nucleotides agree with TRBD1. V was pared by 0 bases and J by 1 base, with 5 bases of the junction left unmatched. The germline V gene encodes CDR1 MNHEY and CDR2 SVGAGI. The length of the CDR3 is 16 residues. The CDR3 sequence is CASSYSGQGVQETQYF. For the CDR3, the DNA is TGTGCCAGCAGTTACTCGGGGCAGGGGGTCCAAGAGACCCAGTACTTC.

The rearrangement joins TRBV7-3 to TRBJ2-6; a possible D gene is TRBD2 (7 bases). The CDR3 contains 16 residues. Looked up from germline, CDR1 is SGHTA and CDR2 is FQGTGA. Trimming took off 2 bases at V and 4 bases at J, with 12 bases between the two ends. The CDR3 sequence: CASSLAGALGANVLTF. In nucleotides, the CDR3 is TGTGCCAGCAGCTTAGCGGGGGCGCTGGGGGCCAACGTCCTGACTTTC. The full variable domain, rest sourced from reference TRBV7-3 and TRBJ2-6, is GAGVSQTPSNKVTEKGKYVELRCDPISGHTALYWYRQSLGQGPEFLIYFQGTGAADDSGLPNDRFFAVRPEGSVSTLKIQRTERGDSAVYLCASSLAGALGANVLTFGAGSRLTVL.